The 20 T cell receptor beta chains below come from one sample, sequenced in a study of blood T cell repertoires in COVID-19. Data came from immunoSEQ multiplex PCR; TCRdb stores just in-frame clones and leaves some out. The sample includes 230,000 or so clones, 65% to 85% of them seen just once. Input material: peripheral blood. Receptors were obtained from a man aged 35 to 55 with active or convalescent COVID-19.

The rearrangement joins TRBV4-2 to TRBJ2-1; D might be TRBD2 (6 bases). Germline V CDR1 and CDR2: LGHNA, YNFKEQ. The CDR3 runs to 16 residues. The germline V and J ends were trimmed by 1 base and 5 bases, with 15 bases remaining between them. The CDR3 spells CASSQGQGAGHNEQFF. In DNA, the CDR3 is TGTGCCAGCAGCCAAGGGCAGGGTGCGGGGCACAATGAGCAGTTCTTC.

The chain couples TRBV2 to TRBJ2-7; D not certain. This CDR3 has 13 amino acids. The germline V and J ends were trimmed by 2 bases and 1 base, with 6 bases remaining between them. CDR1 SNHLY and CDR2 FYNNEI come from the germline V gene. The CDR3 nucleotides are TGTGCCAGCAGTGAACCCCCGTCCTACGAGCAGTACTTC. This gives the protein CASSEPPSYEQYF.

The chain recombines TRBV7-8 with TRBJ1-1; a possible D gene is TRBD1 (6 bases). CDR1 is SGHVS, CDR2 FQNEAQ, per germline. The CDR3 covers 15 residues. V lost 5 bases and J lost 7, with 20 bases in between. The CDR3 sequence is CASSPRSTGKSEAFF. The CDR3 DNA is TGTGCCAGCAGCCCCCGATCTACAGGGAAGAGTGAAGCTTTCTTT.

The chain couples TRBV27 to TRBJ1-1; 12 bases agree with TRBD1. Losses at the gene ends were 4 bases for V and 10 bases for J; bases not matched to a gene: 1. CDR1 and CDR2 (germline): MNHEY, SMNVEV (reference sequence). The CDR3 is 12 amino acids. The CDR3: CASSWGQGAAFF. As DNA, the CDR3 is TGTGCCAGCAGTTGGGGACAGGGGGCAGCTTTCTTT.

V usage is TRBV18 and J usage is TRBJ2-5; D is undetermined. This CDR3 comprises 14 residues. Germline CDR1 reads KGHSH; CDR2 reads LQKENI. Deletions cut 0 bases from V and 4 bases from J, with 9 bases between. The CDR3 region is CASSPPEGGETQYF. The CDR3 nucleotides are TGTGCCAGCTCACCACCGGAAGGCGGAGAGACCCAGTACTTC.

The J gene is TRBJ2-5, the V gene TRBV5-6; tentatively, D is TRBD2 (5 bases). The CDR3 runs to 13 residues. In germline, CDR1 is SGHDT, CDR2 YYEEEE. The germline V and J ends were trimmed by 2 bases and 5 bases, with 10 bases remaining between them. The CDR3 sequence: CASSFSGSETQYF. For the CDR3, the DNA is TGTGCCAGCAGCTTCTCTGGGAGTGAGACCCAGTACTTC.

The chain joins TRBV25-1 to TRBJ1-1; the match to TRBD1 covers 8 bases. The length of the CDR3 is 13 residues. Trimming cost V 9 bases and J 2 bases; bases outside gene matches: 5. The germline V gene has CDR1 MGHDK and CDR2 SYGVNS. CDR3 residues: CASQGQANTEAFF. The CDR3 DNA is TGTGCCAGTCAGGGACAGGCTAACACTGAAGCTTTCTTT.

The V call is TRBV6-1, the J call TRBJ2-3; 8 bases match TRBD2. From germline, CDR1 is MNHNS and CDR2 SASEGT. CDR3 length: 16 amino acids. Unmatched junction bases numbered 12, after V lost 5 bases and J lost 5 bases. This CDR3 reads CASSKGLATAGDTQYF. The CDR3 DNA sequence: TGTGCCAGCAGTAAAGGACTAGCTACGGCGGGAGATACGCAGTATTTT.

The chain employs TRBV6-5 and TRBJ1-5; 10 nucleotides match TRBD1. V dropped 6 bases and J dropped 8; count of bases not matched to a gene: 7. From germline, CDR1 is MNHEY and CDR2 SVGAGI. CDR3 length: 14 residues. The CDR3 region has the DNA TGTGCCAGCAGCTCGGGACAGGGGAGGGAGCCCCAGCATTTT. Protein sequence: CASSSGQGREPQHF.

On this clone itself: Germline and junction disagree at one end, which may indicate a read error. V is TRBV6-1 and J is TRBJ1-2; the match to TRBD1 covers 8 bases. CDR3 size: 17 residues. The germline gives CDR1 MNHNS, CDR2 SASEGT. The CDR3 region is CASREDRGLSHNYGYTF. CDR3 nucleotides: TGTGCCAGCAGGGAAGACAGGGGATTATCCCATAACTATGGCTACACCTTC.

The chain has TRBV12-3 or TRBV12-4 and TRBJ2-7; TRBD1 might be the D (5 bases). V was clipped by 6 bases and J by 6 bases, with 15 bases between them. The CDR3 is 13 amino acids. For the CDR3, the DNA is TGTGCCAGCAGCCCCGCCCCCAGGGCCGAGCAGTACTTC. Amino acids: CASSPAPRAEQYF.

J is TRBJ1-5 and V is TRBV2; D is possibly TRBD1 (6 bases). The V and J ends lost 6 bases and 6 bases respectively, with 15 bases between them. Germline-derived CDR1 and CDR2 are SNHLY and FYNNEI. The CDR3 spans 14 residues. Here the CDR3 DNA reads TGTGCCAGCAGAAGCACAGGGTTTGTTCAGCCCCAGCATTTT. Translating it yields CASRSTGFVQPQHF.

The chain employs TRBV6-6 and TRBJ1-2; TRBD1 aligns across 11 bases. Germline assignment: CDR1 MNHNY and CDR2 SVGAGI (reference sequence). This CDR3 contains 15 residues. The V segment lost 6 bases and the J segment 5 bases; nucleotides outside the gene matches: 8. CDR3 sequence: CASSSTDRGQYGYTF. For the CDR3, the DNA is TGTGCCAGCAGCTCCACGGACAGGGGGCAATATGGCTACACCTTC.

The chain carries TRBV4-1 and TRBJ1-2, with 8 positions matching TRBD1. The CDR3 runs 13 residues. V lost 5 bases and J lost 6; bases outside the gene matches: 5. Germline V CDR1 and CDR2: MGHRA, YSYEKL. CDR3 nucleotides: TGCGCCAGCAGCTTGCAGGGGGCAAATGGCTACACCTTC. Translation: CASSLQGANGYTF.

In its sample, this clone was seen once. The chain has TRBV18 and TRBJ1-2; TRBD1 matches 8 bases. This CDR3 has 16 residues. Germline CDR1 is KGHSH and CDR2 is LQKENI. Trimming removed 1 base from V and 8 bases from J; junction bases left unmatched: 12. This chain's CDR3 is CASSPLMGDRLGGYTF. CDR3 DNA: TGTGCCAGCTCACCACTCATGGGGGACAGGCTTGGAGGCTACACCTTC.

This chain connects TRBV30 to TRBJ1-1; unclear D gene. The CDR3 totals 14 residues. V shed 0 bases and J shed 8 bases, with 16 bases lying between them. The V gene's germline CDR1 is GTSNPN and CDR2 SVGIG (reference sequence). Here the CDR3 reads CAWSVLGPDYEAFF. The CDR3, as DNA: TGTGCCTGGAGTGTACTAGGTCCGGACTACGAAGCTTTCTTT. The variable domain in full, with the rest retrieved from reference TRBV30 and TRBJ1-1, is SQTIHQWPATLVQPVGSPLSLECTVEGTSNPNLYWYRQAAGRGLQLLFYSVGIGQISSEVPQNLSASRPQDRQFILSSKKLLLSDSGFYLCAWSVLGPDYEAFFGQGTRLTVV.

The CDR3 sequence: CASSPTRDRGYPNTGELFF. The CDR3 DNA reads as TGTGCCAGCAGCCCCACGCGGGACAGGGGGTACCCGAACACCGGGGAGCTGTTTTTT. This chain uses TRBV6-4 with TRBJ2-2, with 11 bases lining up with TRBD1. V lost 6 bases, J lost 0 bases, and 12 bases stayed unmatched. CDR3 length equals 19 residues. Germline CDR1 is MRHNA and CDR2 is SNTAGT.

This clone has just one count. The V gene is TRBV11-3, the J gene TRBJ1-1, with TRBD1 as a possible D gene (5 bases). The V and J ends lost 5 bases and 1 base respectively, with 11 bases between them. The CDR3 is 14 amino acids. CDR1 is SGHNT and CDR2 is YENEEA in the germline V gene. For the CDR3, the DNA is TGTGCCAGCAGCCCCCGCGGGGCGAACACTGAAGCTTTCTTT. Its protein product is CASSPRGANTEAFF.

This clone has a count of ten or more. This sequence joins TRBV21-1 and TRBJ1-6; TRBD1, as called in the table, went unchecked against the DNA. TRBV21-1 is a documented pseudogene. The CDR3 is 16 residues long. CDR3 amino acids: CASRPDRGTYNSPLHF. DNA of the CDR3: TGTGCCAGCAGACCCGACAGGGGCACCTATAATTCACCCCTCCACTTT.

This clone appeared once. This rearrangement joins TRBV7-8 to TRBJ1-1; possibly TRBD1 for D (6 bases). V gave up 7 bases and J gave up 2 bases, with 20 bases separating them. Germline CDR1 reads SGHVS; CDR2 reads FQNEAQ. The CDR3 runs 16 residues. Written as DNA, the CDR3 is TGTGCCAGCACCAAAAACCTGGGACAAGCAAACACTGAAGCTTTCTTT. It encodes CASTKNLGQANTEAFF.